Listed below are T cell receptor beta chains from one sample, sequenced in a study of cytomegalovirus exposure and HLA in healthy donors. Assay used: immunoSEQ multiplex PCR; TCRdb lists only in-frame clones, some missing. This table holds roughly 140,000 clones, approximately 84% found once. The sequenced sample consisted of PBMCs. These receptors were obtained from a woman aged 55 to 70 in good health and CMV-seropositive. CDR3s include the opening cysteine and the closing phenylalanine or tryptophan. The D gene is left open where the match is weak. Expanded clones get a size class; other rows say once, few or many, or leave the size out.

D	V	size	J	DNA	CDR3
NA	TRBV30	once	TRBJ1-1	TGTGCCTGGAGTGTACGGGGGAATAGAGCTTTCTTT	CAWSVRGNRAFF
TRBD1	TRBV4-3	NA	TRBJ2-7	TGCGCCAGCAGCCAAGATCTAACAGGGACAGGGGGCTCCTACGAGCAGTACTTC	CASSQDLTGTGGSYEQYF
NA	TRBV29-1	NA	TRBJ2-1	TGCAGCGTTGAGCGGCTAGCGTACAATGAGCAGTTCTTC	CSVERLAYNEQFF
TRBD1	TRBV30	NA	TRBJ2-7	TGTGCCTGGAGCGGGGACAGGGACGAGCAGTACTTC	CAWSGDRDEQYF
TRBD1	TRBV12-5	NA	TRBJ1-1	TGTGCTAGTGGACCGGGACAGGGGATAACTGAAGCTTTCTTT	CASGPGQGITEAFF
TRBD1	TRBV28	NA	TRBJ1-2	TGTGCCAGCAGTTTATCGAAGGGGGCCTATGGCTACACCTTC	CASSLSKGAYGYTF
TRBD1	TRBV7-2	NA	TRBJ1-4	TGTGCCAGCAGCGTGGTAGGGGGCACAGGTGAAAAACTGTTTTTT	CASSVVGGTGEKLFF
TRBD2	TRBV7-8	NA	TRBJ2-5	TGTGCCAGCAGCTCCATACTAGCGGGAGGGCAATCGCAACCAAAGACCCAGTACTTC	CASSSILAGGQSQPKTQYF
TRBD2	TRBV9	NA	TRBJ2-7	TGTGCCAGCAGCGTAGAACCTAGCGGGACTTACGAGCAGTACTTC	CASSVEPSGTYEQYF
NA	TRBV7-6	once	TRBJ2-7	TGTGCCAGCAGCTTAACGGCTAGCGCCTCCTACGAGCAGTACTTC	CASSLTASASYEQYF
NA	TRBV29-1	NA	TRBJ2-3	TGCAGCGTTGAAGGCGGACAAGCGGGAGATACGCAGTATTTT	CSVEGGQAGDTQYF
NA	TRBV21-1	NA	TRBJ2-7	TGTGCCAGCAAACAGGGTTGCGAGCAGTACTTC	CASKQGCEQYF
TRBD1	TRBV28	NA	TRBJ2-1	TGTGCCAGCAGTTCCGCCAGGGACAGGGGGGTCAATGAGCAGTTCTTC	CASSSARDRGVNEQFF
TRBD2	TRBV27	NA	TRBJ2-7	TGTGCCAGCAGTCCGGGACTAGCGGGAGTTGAGCAGTACTTC	CASSPGLAGVEQYF
NA	TRBV19	NA	TRBJ1-4	TGTGCCACAACAGGGTTCGCTAATGAAAAACTGTTTTTT	CATTGFANEKLFF
NA	TRBV11-3	NA	TRBJ2-5	TGTGCCAGCACCGAAACTAGAAGCCAAGAGACCCAGTACTTC	CASTETRSQETQYF
TRBD2	TRBV13	NA	TRBJ2-7	TGTGCCAGCAGCCCTCGACTAGCGGGAGGCTACGAGCAGTACTTC	CASSPRLAGGYEQYF
NA	TRBV30	NA	TRBJ2-7	TGTGCCTGGAGTGTACCCGACACGAGCCAGGGAGAGCAGTACTTC	CAWSVPDTSQGEQYF
TRBD1	TRBV7-2	NA	TRBJ1-3	TGTGCCAGCAGCTCGGACAGGGGGTTGGGAAACACCATATATTTT	CASSSDRGLGNTIYF
TRBD2	TRBV13	NA	TRBJ2-3	TGTGCCAGCAGCAGAAGGACTAGCGGGACAGAGACGCAGTATTTT	CASSRRTSGTETQYF
TRBD2	TRBV20-1	NA	TRBJ2-5	TGCAGTGTTTCCGGGGGGGAGACCCAGTACTTC	CSVSGGETQYF
NA	TRBV14	few	TRBJ2-2	TGTGCCAGCAGGCGGGATGATACCGGGGAGCTGTTTTTT	CASRRDDTGELFF
TRBD2	TRBV11-2	NA	TRBJ2-7	TGTGCCAGCAGGGCCAAGGGACTAGTCGGCGTTGAGCAGTACTTC	CASRAKGLVGVEQYF
NA	TRBV28	NA	TRBJ1-1	TGTGCCAGCAGTTTTCGGGCAGCGGGGATTCTCACTGAAGCTTTCTTT	CASSFRAAGILTEAFF
TRBD2	TRBV7-2	NA	TRBJ2-3	TGTGCCAGCAGCTTAGGCCTTTGGGGACTAGCGGGAGTGGCAGATACGCAGTATTTT	CASSLGLWGLAGVADTQYF
NA	TRBV4-2	NA	TRBJ2-3	TGTGCCAGCAGCCAAGCTTTAGACACAGATACGCAGTATTTT	CASSQALDTDTQYF
TRBD1	TRBV19	NA	TRBJ1-1	TGTGCCAGTAGTGAATCGGGACAGGGCTCGTGGAACACTGAAGCTTTCTTT	CASSESGQGSWNTEAFF
NA	TRBV27	NA	TRBJ1-2	TGTGCCAGCAGTTCCCAGGGTAACTATGGCTACACCTTC	CASSSQGNYGYTF
TRBD2	TRBV28	NA	TRBJ2-7	TGTGCCAGCAGTATCAGCGGGAATAAGGTCTACGAGCAGTACTTC	CASSISGNKVYEQYF
NA	TRBV7-9	NA	TRBJ2-2	TGTGCCAGCAGTACACCAGGGGTGGAGTTGACCGGGGAGCTGTTTTTT	CASSTPGVELTGELFF
NA	TRBV5-4	NA	TRBJ2-1	TGTGCCAGCAGCTTGAGAGGGAGCAATGAGCAGTTCTTC	CASSLRGSNEQFF
NA	TRBV6-5	NA	TRBJ2-7	TGTGCCAGCAGGCCCCTCCGGGACACCTACGAGCAGTACTTC	CASRPLRDTYEQYF